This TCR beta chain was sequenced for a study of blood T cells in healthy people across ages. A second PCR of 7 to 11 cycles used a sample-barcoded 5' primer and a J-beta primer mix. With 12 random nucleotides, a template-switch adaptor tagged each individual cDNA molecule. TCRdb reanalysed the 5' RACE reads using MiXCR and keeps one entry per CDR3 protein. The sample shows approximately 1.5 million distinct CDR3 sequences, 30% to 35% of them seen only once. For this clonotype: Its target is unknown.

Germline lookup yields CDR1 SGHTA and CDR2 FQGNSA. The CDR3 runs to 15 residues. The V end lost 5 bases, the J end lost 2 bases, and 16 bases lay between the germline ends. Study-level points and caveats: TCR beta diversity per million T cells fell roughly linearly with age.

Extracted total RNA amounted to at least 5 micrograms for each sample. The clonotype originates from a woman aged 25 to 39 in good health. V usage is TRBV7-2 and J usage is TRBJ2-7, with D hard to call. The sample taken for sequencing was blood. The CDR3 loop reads CASSIVPEGAYEQYF. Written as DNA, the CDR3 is TGTGCCAGCAGCATCGTGCCGGAAGGCGCCTACGAGCAGTACTTC. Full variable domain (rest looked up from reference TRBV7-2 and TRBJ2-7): GAGVSQSPSNKVTEKGKDVELRCDPISGHTALYWYRQSLGQGLEFLIYFQGNSAPDKSGLPSDRFSAERTGGSVSTLTIQRTQQEDSAVYLCASSIVPEGAYEQYFGPGTRLTVT.